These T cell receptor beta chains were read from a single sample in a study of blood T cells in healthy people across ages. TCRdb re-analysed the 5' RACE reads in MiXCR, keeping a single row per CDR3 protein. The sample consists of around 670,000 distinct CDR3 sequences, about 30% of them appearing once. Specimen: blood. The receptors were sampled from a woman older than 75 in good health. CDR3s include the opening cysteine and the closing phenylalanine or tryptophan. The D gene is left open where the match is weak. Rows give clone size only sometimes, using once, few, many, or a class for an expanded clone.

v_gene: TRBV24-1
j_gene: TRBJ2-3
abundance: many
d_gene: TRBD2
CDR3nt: TGTGCCACCAGTGATTTAGGAGCGGGGGGTTCCAATACGCAGTATTTT
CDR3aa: CATSDLGAGGSNTQYF

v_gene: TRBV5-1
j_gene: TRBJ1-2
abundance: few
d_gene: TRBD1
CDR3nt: TGCGCCAGCAGCCTGGGCGACAGGGTTATAGGAGGGAGCTACACCTTC
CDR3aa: CASSLGDRVIGGSYTF

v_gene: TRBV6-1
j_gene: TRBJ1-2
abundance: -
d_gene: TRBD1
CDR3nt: TGTGCCAGCAGCGACATGACAGGGGCATTGCGAGGCTACACCTTT
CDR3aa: CASSDMTGALRGYTF

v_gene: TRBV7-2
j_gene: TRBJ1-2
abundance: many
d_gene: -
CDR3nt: TGTGCCAGCAGCCCCCTAGGGGAGGTCTATGGCTACACCTTC
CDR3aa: CASSPLGEVYGYTF

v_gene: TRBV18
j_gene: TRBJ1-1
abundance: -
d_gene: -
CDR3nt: TGTGCCAGCTCTCAAAGCCGGGGATCCGAAGCTTTCTTT
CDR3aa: CASSQSRGSEAFF

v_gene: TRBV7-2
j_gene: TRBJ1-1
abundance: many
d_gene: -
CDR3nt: TGTGCCAGCAGCTCAGCGGTTAATGAAGCTTTCTTT
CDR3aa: CASSSAVNEAFF

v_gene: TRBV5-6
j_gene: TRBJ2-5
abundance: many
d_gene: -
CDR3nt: TGTGCCAGCAGAAGCTTGTCAGGGACCCAGTACTTC
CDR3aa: CASRSLSGTQYF

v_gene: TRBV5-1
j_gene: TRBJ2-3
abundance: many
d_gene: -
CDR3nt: TGCGCCAGCAGTTCCATAAAAGGGGACACAGATACGCAGTATTTT
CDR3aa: CASSSIKGDTDTQYF

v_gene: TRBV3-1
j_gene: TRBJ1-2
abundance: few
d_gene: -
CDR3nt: TGTGCCAGCAGCCAAGGGGCAGGGAACTATGGCTACACCTTC
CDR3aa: CASSQGAGNYGYTF

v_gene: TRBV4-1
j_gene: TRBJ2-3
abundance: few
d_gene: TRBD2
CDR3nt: TGCGCCAGCAGCCAAGATCGAGCGGGGGGTGTCAAAGATACGCAGTATTTT
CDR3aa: CASSQDRAGGVKDTQYF

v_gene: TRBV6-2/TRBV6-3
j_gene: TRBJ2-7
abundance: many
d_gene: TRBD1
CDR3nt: TGTGCCAGCAGTTCTATTCCAACCGGGACAGGGGTCGTCTACGAGCAGTACTTC
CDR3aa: CASSSIPTGTGVVYEQYF

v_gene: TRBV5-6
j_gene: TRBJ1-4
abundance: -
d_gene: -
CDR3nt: TGTGCCAGCAGCTTGGCCGGGCCAGCTAATGAAAAACTGTTTTTT
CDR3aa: CASSLAGPANEKLFF

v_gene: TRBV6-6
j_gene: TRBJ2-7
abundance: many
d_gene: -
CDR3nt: TGTGCCAGCAGTCCGATACAGGGTGTCTACGAGCAGTACTTC
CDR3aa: CASSPIQGVYEQYF

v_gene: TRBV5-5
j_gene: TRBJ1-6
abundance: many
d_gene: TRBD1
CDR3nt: TGTGCCAGCAGCTTACACAGGGGGGAATCACCCCTCCACTTT
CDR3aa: CASSLHRGESPLHF

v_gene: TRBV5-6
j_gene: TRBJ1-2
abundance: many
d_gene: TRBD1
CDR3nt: TGTGCCAGCAGCTTAGGACAGGTCTATGGCTACACCTTC
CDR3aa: CASSLGQVYGYTF

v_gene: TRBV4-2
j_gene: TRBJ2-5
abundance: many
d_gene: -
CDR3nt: TGTGCCAGCAGCCAAGATCCCGGGGGAATCCGCTCAGAGACCCAGTACTTC
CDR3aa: CASSQDPGGIRSETQYF

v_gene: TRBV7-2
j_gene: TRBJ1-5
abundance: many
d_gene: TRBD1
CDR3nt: TGTGCCAGCAGCTCGACAGGGACAGGGGGCGGTCAGCCCCAGCATTTT
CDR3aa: CASSSTGTGGGQPQHF

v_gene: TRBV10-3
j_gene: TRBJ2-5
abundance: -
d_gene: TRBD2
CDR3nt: TGTGCCATTAGCGGGGGCCCAGGACAAGAGACCCAGTACTTC
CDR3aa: CAISGGPGQETQYF

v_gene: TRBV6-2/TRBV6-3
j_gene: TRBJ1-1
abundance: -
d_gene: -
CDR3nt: TGTGCCAGCAGTCCCAATCGGGTCTCGGGTAAGTCCCGACGGAACACTGAAGCTTTCTTT
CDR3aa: CASSPNRVSGKSRRNTEAFF

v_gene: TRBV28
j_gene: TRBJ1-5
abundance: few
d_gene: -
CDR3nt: TGTGCCAGCAGTTTACGCAGGACCGGTAATCAGCCCCAGCATTTT
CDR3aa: CASSLRRTGNQPQHF

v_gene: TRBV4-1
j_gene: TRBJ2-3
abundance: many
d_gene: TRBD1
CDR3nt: TGCGCCAGCAGACAACAGGGACAGGGATACACAGATACGCAGTATTTT
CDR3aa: CASRQQGQGYTDTQYF

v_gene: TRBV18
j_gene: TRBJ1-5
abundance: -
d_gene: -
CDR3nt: TGTGCCAGCTCACCACAGGGCGTCGGGGGCCAGCCCCAGCATTTT
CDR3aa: CASSPQGVGGQPQHF

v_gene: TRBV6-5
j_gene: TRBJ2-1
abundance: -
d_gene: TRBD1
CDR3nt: TGTGCCAGCAGTTACGCCAGGACAGGGCGGCCAAATGAGCAGTTCTTC
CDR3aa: CASSYARTGRPNEQFF

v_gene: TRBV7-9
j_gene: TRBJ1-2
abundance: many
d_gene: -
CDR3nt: TGTGCCAGCACTCCTGGACACAATACTAACTATGGCTACACCTTC
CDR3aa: CASTPGHNTNYGYTF

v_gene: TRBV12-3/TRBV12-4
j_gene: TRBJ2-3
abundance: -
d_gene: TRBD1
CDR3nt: TGTGCCAGCAGTTTACAGGGGGTAGCAGATATGGAATATTTT
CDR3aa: CASSLQGVADMEYF

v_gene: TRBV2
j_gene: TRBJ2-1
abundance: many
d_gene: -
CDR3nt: TGTGCCAGCAGTGAAAGAGGCAATGAGCAGTTCTTC
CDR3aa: CASSERGNEQFF

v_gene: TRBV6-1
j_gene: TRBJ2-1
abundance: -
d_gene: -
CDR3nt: TGTGCCAGCAGTGAAGAGATTCACAATGAGCAGTTCTTC
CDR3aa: CASSEEIHNEQFF

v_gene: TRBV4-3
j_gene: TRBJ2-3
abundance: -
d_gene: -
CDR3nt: TGCGCCAGCAGCCAAGAACTTTCCTTTCGGACCACAGATACGCAGTATTTT
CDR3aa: CASSQELSFRTTDTQYF

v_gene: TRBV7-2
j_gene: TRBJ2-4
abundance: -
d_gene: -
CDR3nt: TGTGCCAGCAGCTCCCCGGACATAGCCAAAAACATTCAGTACTTC
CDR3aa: CASSSPDIAKNIQYF

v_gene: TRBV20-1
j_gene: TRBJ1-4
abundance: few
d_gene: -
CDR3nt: TGCAGTGCTCAAAAAGGGTCTAATGAAAAACTGTTTTTT
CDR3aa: CSAQKGSNEKLFF

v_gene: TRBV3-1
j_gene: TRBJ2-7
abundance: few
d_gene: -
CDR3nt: TGTGCCAGCAGCCAAGATCTACAGGCAGTCTACGAGCAGTACTTC
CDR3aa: CASSQDLQAVYEQYF

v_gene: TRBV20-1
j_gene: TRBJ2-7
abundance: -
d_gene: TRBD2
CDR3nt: TGCAGTGGTCTTTCCGGGACTATTACCTACGAGCAGTACTTC
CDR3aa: CSGLSGTITYEQYF

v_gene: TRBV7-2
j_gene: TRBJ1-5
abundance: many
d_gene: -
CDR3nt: TGTGCCAGCAGCTTAGGTCACGCTTTAAGCAATCAGCCCCAGCATTTT
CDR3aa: CASSLGHALSNQPQHF

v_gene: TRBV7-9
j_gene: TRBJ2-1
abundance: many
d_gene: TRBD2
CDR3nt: TGTGCCAGCAGCTCTTCCGGGGGGGCTAGGAATGAGCAGTTCTTC
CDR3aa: CASSSSGGARNEQFF

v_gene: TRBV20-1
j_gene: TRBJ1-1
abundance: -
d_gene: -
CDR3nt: TGCAGTGCCTCGACGCAACGGGGAGGGTCCGAAGCTTTCTTT
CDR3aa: CSASTQRGGSEAFF

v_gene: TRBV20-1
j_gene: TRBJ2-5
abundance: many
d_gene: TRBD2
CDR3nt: TGCAGTGCTAGACCCCCTCTAGCGGGGGACCAAGAGACCCAGTACTTC
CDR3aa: CSARPPLAGDQETQYF

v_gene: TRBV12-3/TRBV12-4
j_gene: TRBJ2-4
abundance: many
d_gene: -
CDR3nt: TGTGCCACCTCTCTCAAGGGCGCCAAAAACATTCAGTACTTC
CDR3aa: CATSLKGAKNIQYF

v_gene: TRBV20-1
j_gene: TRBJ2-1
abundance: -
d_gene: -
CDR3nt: TGCAGTGCTAGAGATCCCCGCGGCAGTTACAATGAGCAGTTCTTC
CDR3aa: CSARDPRGSYNEQFF

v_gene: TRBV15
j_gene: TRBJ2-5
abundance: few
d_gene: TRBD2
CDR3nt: TGTACCACCAGCAGTGTTCTAGCGGGGGTTAAGACCCAGTACTTC
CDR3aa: CTTSSVLAGVKTQYF

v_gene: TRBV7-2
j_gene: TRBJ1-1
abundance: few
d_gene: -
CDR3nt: TGTGCCAGCAGCTTAGCGGGTAGGGGGGTGGGAACTGAAGCTTTCTTT
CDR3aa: CASSLAGRGVGTEAFF

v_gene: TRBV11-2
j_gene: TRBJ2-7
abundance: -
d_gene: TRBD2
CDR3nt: TGTGCCAGCAGCTTAATAGCGGGGCCGTCCTACGAGCAGTACTTC
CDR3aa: CASSLIAGPSYEQYF

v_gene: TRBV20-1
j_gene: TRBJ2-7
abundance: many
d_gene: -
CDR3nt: TGCAGTGCTATGGTCTCCGGGTCGATGGGAGCCGAGCAGTACTTC
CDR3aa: CSAMVSGSMGAEQYF

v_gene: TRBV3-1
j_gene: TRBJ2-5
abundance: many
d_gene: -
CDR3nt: TGTGCCAGCAGCCAAGGGGGCGAGGAGACCCAGTACTTC
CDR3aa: CASSQGGEETQYF

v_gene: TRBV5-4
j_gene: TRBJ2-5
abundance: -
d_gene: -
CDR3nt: TGTGCCAGCAGCTCAAGCCTCATACGGACCCAGTACTTC
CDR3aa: CASSSSLIRTQYF

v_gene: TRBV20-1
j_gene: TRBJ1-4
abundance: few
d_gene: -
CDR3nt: TGCAGTGCTGGGCCCGGGGGGTCATATGAAAAACTGTTTTTT
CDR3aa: CSAGPGGSYEKLFF

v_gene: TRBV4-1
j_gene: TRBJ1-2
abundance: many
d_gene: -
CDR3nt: TGCGCCAGCAGCCATGCCGATTCCAGGGATGGCTACACCTTC
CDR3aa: CASSHADSRDGYTF

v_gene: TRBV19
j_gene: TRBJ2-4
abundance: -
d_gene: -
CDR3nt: TGTGCCAGTAATGGTAAAGTCGGGTCAAACATTCAGTACTTC
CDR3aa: CASNGKVGSNIQYF

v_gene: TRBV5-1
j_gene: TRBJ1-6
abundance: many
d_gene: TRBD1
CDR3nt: TGCGCCAGCAGCCCGGGACAGGAGAATTCACCCCTCCACTTT
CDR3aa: CASSPGQENSPLHF

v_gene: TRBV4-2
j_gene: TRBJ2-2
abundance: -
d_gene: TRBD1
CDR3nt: TGTGCCAGCAGCTTAGGCCCAGGGGGCTACACCGGGGAGCTGTTTTTT
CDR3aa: CASSLGPGGYTGELFF